A single sample gave rise to the 8 T cell receptor beta chains below, sequenced in a study of glioma-infiltrating T cells after dendritic cell vaccination. Sequenced by immunoSEQ multiplex PCR; TCRdb stores in-frame clones only, minus some. The table has around 96,000 clones, approximately 80% seen once. This material consisted of blood, taken before dendritic cell vaccination. The receptors come from a human donor with glioblastoma.

The chain joins TRBV18 to TRBJ2-2; a weak D match, TRBD2 (6 bases). Trimming pared 0 bases from V and 1 base from J, leaving 9 bases between. This CDR3 is 16 amino acids long. In germline, CDR1 is KGHSH, CDR2 LQKENI. CDR3 sequence reads: CASSPPRTMNTGELFF. The CDR3, as DNA: TGTGCCAGCTCACCACCCCGGACTATGAACACCGGGGAGCTGTTTTTT.

J is TRBJ1-6 and V is TRBV5-1, with TRBD1 identical over 10 bases. The CDR3 has 16 residues. The ends lost 4 bases at V and 5 bases at J; junction bases unmatched: 6. The germline V gene has CDR1 SGHRS and CDR2 YFSETQ. CDR3 DNA: TGCGCCAGCAGCCTTACGACAGGGGGCAATAATTCACCCCTCCACTTT. As protein: CASSLTTGGNNSPLHF.

By proportion, this clone is medium-sized. The chain combines TRBV10-3 with TRBJ2-7; D gene unclear. CDR3 length equals 12 residues. Trimming removed 2 bases from V and 3 bases from J, with 5 bases in between. CDR1 ENHRY and CDR2 SYGVKD come from the germline V gene. The CDR3 here is CAISEAHYEQYF. As DNA, the CDR3 is TGTGCCATCAGTGAGGCACACTACGAGCAGTACTTC.

CDR3 sequence: CASSLDQTGATGELFF. DNA for the CDR3: TGCGCCAGCAGCCTCGACCAGACAGGGGCCACCGGGGAGCTGTTTTTT. This chain connects TRBV5-1 to TRBJ2-2; TRBD1 matches 8 bases. CDR3 size: 16 residues. J gave up 4 bases and V 4 bases, and 9 bases lay outside the gene matches. The germline CDR1 and CDR2 sequences are SGHRS and YFSETQ.

The chain combines TRBV18 with TRBJ2-1; 8 bases are shared with TRBD2. The CDR3 has 17 amino acids. Trimming took 4 bases from V and 6 from J; bases not matched to a gene: 14. Germline values: CDR1 KGHSH, CDR2 LQKENI. This chain's CDR3 is CASSQGSSGTGGNEQFF. In DNA form, the CDR3 reads TGTGCCAGCTCACAAGGGAGTAGCGGGACTGGGGGCAATGAGCAGTTCTTC.

The chain is built from TRBV25-1 and TRBJ2-7; TRBD2 matches at 8 bases. With V trimmed by 6 bases and J by 5 bases, 9 bases remained unmatched. Looked up from germline, CDR1 is MGHDK and CDR2 is SYGVNS. The CDR3 spans 14 residues. The CDR3 spells CASSPRGGGHEQYF. CDR3 in DNA: TGTGCCAGCAGCCCCCGCGGCGGGGGGCACGAGCAGTACTTC.

The chain has TRBV7-9 and TRBJ2-7, with D possibly being TRBD2 (6 bases). The germline CDR1 and CDR2 sequences are SEHNR and FQNEAQ (reference sequence). The germline V and J ends were trimmed by 5 bases and 9 bases, with 20 bases remaining between them. The CDR3 is 14 residues long. The CDR3 loop is CASSSRRRGLVQYF. In nucleotides, the CDR3 is TGTGCCAGCAGCAGCCGGAGGAGGGGCTTGGTGCAGTACTTC.

This clone showed up just a few times. The chain recombines TRBV27 with TRBJ2-7; 11 nucleotides match TRBD2. J was trimmed by 6 bases and V by 3 bases; bases with no gene match: 7. Germline V gives CDR1 MNHEY, CDR2 SMNVEV (reference sequence). The CDR3 is made up of 15 amino acids. The CDR3 coding sequence is TGTGCCAGCAGTTTTCTAGCGGGAGGAGGATCCGAGCAGTACTTC. It specifies CASSFLAGGGSEQYF.